This note documents a single T cell receptor beta chain sequence. As for treatment: randomized to nivolumab then ipilimumab (arm A) or the reverse (arm B). This CDR3 region has 14 residues. The trim removed 3 bases at V and 8 bases at J, leaving 9 bases unmatched. Germline V gene sequence: CDR1 SGHAT, CDR2 FQNNGV. The repertoire was sequenced with immunoSEQ multiplex PCR; TCRdb's copy has only in-frame clones and lacks some. This table holds about 32,000 clones, roughly 85% found once. This sample is part of a study of sequential checkpoint blockade in melanoma. Sequencing was performed on CD8+ T cells sorted from blood (inferred from file names), taken from a patient given nivolumab and ipilimumab in sequence. This TCR derives from a human donor with melanoma. The chain is built from TRBV11-2 and TRBJ1-2; 7 positions agree with TRBD1. The CDR3 DNA is TGTGCCAGCAGCTTTAGTAAGGGGGCGGGCGGCTACACCTTC. It is translated as CASSFSKGAGGYTF.